The T cell receptor (beta chain) under discussion was sequenced for a study of high-grade serous ovarian cancer treatment subgroups. In the study overall: On average, 14,192 reads and about 6,800 unique TCR beta rearrangements were obtained per sample.

Germline CDR1 reads MDHEN; CDR2 reads SYDVKM. Trimming left V 8 bases short and J 1 base short, with 8 bases between. The CDR3 contains 13 residues. Findings of the study overall: The analyses considered CDR3 and ignored CDR1 and CDR2.

Generated by immunoSEQ multiplex PCR, the TCRdb table keeps only in-frame clones and is missing some. The sample holds around 30,000 clones, roughly 80% seen once. Tumor samples were taken before definitive surgery or chemotherapy. In the case of this clone: Its specificity is unknown.

The sample was tumor tissue. The clonotype originates from a human donor with high-grade serous ovarian cancer. V gene TRBV28 combines with J gene TRBJ2-2; tentatively, D is TRBD1 (6 bases). CDR3 amino acids: CASSGQNTGELFF. The DNA for the CDR3 is TGTGCCAGCTCGGGACAGAACACCGGGGAGCTGTTTTTT.